One sample yielded the 10 T cell receptor beta chains listed below, sequenced in a study of T cell responses to AZD1222 COVID-19 vaccine. TCRdb's table, derived via immunoSEQ multiplex PCR, lists solely in-frame clones and lacks some. The profile covers some 170,000 clones, with 90% to 95% appearing a single time and under 1.1% taken by the ten largest. The sample here was peripheral blood, taken 28 days after the second dose of the MenACWY control vaccine. The receptors originated from an adult who received the MenACWY meningococcal vaccine as a control.

The chain uses TRBV7-2 and TRBJ2-7; D not resolved. CDR3 length: 15 residues. The V gene's germline CDR1 is SGHTA and CDR2 FQGNSA. Trimming stripped 5 bases from V and 0 bases from J, with 14 bases between. CDR3 in DNA: TGTGCCAGCAGCCCCCGATGGGCAGGCTCCTACGAGCAGTACTTC. Its translation is CASSPRWAGSYEQYF.

The gene calls are TRBV3-1 (or the pseudogene TRBV3-2) and TRBJ1-3; the D is unclear. The CDR3 is 15 residues long. V was cut by 5 bases and J by 4 bases, with 15 bases left in between. Germline V CDR1 and CDR2: LGHDT, YNNKEL (reference sequence). This chain's CDR3 is CASSVSRAPGNTIYF. In nucleotides, the CDR3 is TGTGCCAGCAGCGTTAGCCGGGCCCCAGGAAACACCATATATTTT.

The table lists this clone with a count of one. V gene TRBV7-9 combines with J gene TRBJ1-4, with D hard to call. Germline CDR1 SEHNR, CDR2 FQNEAQ (reference sequence). Trimming pared 5 bases from V and 2 bases from J, leaving 9 bases between. The CDR3 is made up of 14 amino acids. The CDR3 DNA follows: TGTGCCAGCAGCCCTACGGGGACTAATGAAAAACTGTTTTTT. Protein product: CASSPTGTNEKLFF.

This rearrangement joins TRBV18 to TRBJ1-3; possible D gene TRBD1, 5 bases. This CDR3 has 15 residues. The germline V and J ends were trimmed by 2 bases and 4 bases, with 12 bases remaining between them. Germline assignment: CDR1 KGHSH and CDR2 LQKENI. The CDR3 sequence: CASSPSRQQGNTIYF. The CDR3 DNA reads as TGTGCCAGCTCACCATCTAGACAGCAAGGAAACACCATATATTTT.

The chain combines TRBV4-2 with TRBJ1-6, with D hard to call. The germline CDR1 and CDR2 sequences are LGHNA and YNFKEQ. Trimming stripped 1 base from V and 8 bases from J, with 18 bases between. CDR3 size: 17 residues. In DNA, the CDR3 is TGTGCCAGCAGCCAAGTAAGGGCAGGAGGGAATGATTCACCCCTCCACTTT. This codes for CASSQVRAGGNDSPLHF.

V gene TRBV2 combines with J gene TRBJ1-1; D gene unclear. The CDR3 consists of 13 residues. CDR1 SNHLY and CDR2 FYNNEI come from the germline V gene. V was trimmed by 5 bases and J by 2 bases, leaving 9 bases between them. The CDR3 sequence: CASSHRANTEAFF. CDR3 DNA sequence: TGTGCCAGCAGTCACCGGGCCAACACTGAAGCTTTCTTT.

This clone appeared once. The chain combines TRBV19 with TRBJ1-5; 8 nucleotides line up with TRBD1. The V gene end was trimmed by 4 bases and the J gene end by 2 bases; junction bases not matched to a gene: 7. The CDR3 is 16 residues long. CDR1 is LNHDA, CDR2 SQIVND, per germline (reference sequence). In DNA, the CDR3 is TGTGCCAGTAGTACCCCGGACAGGGCCGGCAATCAGCCCCAGCATTTT. Encoded protein: CASSTPDRAGNQPQHF.

Concerning this clone itself: Other nucleotide sequences from this sample produce the same CDR3. The chain is built from TRBV7-2 and TRBJ1-5; 9 nucleotides agree with TRBD1. From germline, CDR1 is SGHTA and CDR2 FQGNSA. J gave up 4 bases and V 5 bases, and 3 bases lay outside the gene matches. The CDR3 extends over 14 amino acids. CDR3 sequence (DNA): TGTGCCAGCAGCCTCGACAGGGGGAATCAGCCCCAGCATTTT. This encodes CASSLDRGNQPQHF.

This chain joins TRBV7-2 and TRBJ1-1, with D maybe TRBD1 (6 bases). Germline lookup yields CDR1 SGHTA and CDR2 FQGNSA. Trimming removed 6 bases from V and 11 bases from J, with 22 bases in between. CDR3 size: 14 residues. The CDR3 DNA sequence: TGTGCCAGCAGTGATACAGGGCGCCCACGGTTGGCTTTCTTT. It encodes CASSDTGRPRLAFF.

Relative to its sample, this clone is medium-sized (0.01 to 0.1%). This chain links TRBV4-2 with TRBJ2-2; 7 nucleotides agree with TRBD2. Germline trimming cut 1 base from V and 4 bases from J; bases unmatched to any gene: 6. Germline CDR1 and CDR2: LGHNA and YNFKEQ. The CDR3 runs 16 residues. The DNA for the CDR3 is TGTGCCAGCAGCCAAGGGGAGGGGCAGGGCACCGGGGAGCTGTTTTTT. It is translated as CASSQGEGQGTGELFF.